A selection of T cell receptor beta chains follows, all from one sample in a study of T cell responses to AZD1222 COVID-19 vaccine. Generated by immunoSEQ multiplex PCR, the TCRdb table keeps only in-frame clones and is missing some. The sample contains around 160,000 clones, 70% to 90% of which appear only once. Sequenced here: peripheral blood, sampled on day 0 of AZD1222 vaccination. These receptors all come from an adult in good health. Each CDR3 is given with its conserved first and last residue. D genes are given only for firm matches. Clone size is given for some rows only: seen once, a few or many times, or a class if the clone is expanded.

TRBV30	.	TRBD1	TRBJ1-5	CAWSVGTGRNQPQHF	TGTGCCTGGAGCGTCGGGACAGGGCGCAATCAGCCCCAGCATTTT
TRBV5-5	.	.	TRBJ1-1	CASSPQGIGTEAFF	TGTGCCAGCAGCCCACAGGGAATTGGCACTGAAGCTTTCTTT
TRBV4-3	.	TRBD1	TRBJ1-6	CASSRGDSDGSPLHF	TGCGCCAGCAGCCGGGGGGACAGCGACGGTTCACCCCTCCACTTT
TRBV10-1	.	TRBD1	TRBJ1-2	CVSSDRGRYGYTF	TGCGTCAGCAGTGACAGGGGGCGGTATGGCTACACCTTC
TRBV7-3	few	TRBD2	TRBJ2-4	CASSSLAGKANIQYF	TGTGCCAGCAGCTCCCTAGCGGGGAAGGCAAACATTCAGTACTTC
TRBV6-5	.	.	TRBJ1-1	CASSYSSATANTEAFF	TGTGCCAGCAGTTACTCGAGCGCAACGGCGAACACTGAAGCTTTCTTT
TRBV5-6	few	TRBD1	TRBJ1-1	CASSRDRANTEAFF	TGTGCCAGCAGCCGGGACAGAGCTAACACTGAAGCTTTCTTT
TRBV13	.	TRBD2	TRBJ2-3	CASSLEGRGGLFTDTQYF	TGTGCCAGCAGCTTGGAGGGGCGCGGGGGACTTTTCACAGATACGCAGTATTTT
TRBV6-5	.	.	TRBJ2-3	CASSWASGDTQYF	TGTGCCAGCAGCTGGGCCTCGGGGGATACGCAGTATTTT
TRBV11-2	.	.	TRBJ1-1	CASSSRGGVTEAFF	TGTGCCAGCAGCTCGCGAGGGGGGGTTACTGAAGCTTTCTTT
TRBV18	.	.	TRBJ1-5	CASSPGDLQPQHF	TGTGCCAGCTCACCGGGGGACCTACAGCCCCAGCATTTT
TRBV28	.	TRBD2	TRBJ2-7	CASSSPSGGAGEQYF	TGTGCCAGCAGTTCCCCTAGCGGGGGGGCGGGGGAGCAGTACTTC
TRBV18	.	TRBD1	TRBJ1-4	CASSPRGLGGQGGANEKLFF	TGTGCCAGCTCACCGAGGGGCTTAGGAGGACAGGGCGGTGCTAATGAAAAACTGTTTTTT
TRBV6-5	.	TRBD1	TRBJ1-1	CASRRQGEAFF	TGTGCCAGCAGACGACAGGGTGAGGCTTTCTTT
TRBV13	.	TRBD2	TRBJ2-1	CASSLRTSGRHEQFF	TGTGCCAGCAGCCTCCGGACTAGCGGTCGGCATGAGCAGTTCTTC